One sample yielded the 22 T cell receptor beta chains listed below, sequenced in a study of a mutant IDH1 vaccine in newly diagnosed glioma. Data came from immunoSEQ multiplex PCR; TCRdb stores just in-frame clones and leaves some out. This table holds around 32,000 clones, roughly 80% found once. The antigens for these receptors are not known. Described time point: week 35, safety follow-up. Vaccinated patients received 300 ug of mutant IDH1 20-mer peptide per dose, with topical imiquimod. The sample here was PBMCs, taken from a glioma patient whose treatment included an IDH1 peptide vaccine. The source is a woman between 18 and 30 years old with glioma.

V usage is TRBV7-9 and J usage is TRBJ1-1; D gene unclear. CDR1 and CDR2 from the germline V gene are SEHNR and FQNEAQ (reference sequence). This CDR3 contains 13 residues. V was pared by 3 bases and J by 1 base, with 6 bases between. The CDR3 spells CASSFAGNTEAFF. In DNA, the CDR3 is TGTGCCAGCAGCTTTGCAGGGAACACTGAAGCTTTCTTT.

This chain joins TRBV2 and TRBJ1-1; possibly TRBD1 for D (5 bases). The CDR3 totals 15 residues. Between the trimmed V and J ends, which lost 7 bases and 0 bases, there was a span of 15 bases. Germline V gene data show CDR1 as SNHLY and CDR2 as FYNNEI. The CDR3: CASKGQQGVNTEAFF. CDR3 nucleotide sequence: TGTGCCAGCAAAGGACAACAAGGGGTGAACACTGAAGCTTTCTTT.

The rearrangement uses TRBV5-4 and TRBJ2-3; TRBD2 matches 10 bases. Germline V gene data show CDR1 as SGHNT and CDR2 as YYREEE (reference sequence). With V trimmed by 4 bases and J by 1 base, 3 bases remained unmatched. This CDR3 has 15 residues. The CDR3 DNA is TGTGCCAGCAGCACTCTAGCGGGGGGCACAGATACGCAGTATTTT. It is translated as CASSTLAGGTDTQYF.

The CDR3 nucleotides read TGTGCCTGGAGAAAGGGGAGCTTCGTCAACTATGGCTACACCTTC. This sequence encodes CAWRKGSFVNYGYTF. The chain uses TRBV30 and TRBJ1-2; TRBD1 might be the D (5 bases). V was shortened by 3 bases and J by 2 bases, with 16 bases between the two germline ends. CDR3 length: 15 residues. Germline V gene sequence: CDR1 GTSNPN, CDR2 SVGIG (reference sequence).

The V gene is TRBV5-1, the J gene TRBJ2-1; TRBD2 matches 12 bases. Germline trimming cut 0 bases from V and 10 bases from J; bases unmatched to any gene: 5. The CDR3 has 15 residues. Germline V gene sequence: CDR1 SGHRS, CDR2 YFSETQ. The DNA of the CDR3 is TGCGCCAGCAGCTTGGGGTCTAGCGGGAGGGGCGAGCAGTTCTTC. It yields the protein CASSLGSSGRGEQFF.

The chain carries TRBV5-8 and TRBJ1-2; D remains unclear. V gave up 4 bases and J gave up 0 bases, with 19 bases separating them. The CDR3 is made up of 17 amino acids. The germline gives CDR1 SGHTS, CDR2 YDEGEE. The CDR3 spells CASSNWGRPTSNYGYTF. CDR3 nucleotide sequence: TGTGCCAGCAGCAATTGGGGTAGACCGACGTCTAACTATGGCTACACCTTC.

CDR3 nucleotides: TGTGCCAGCAGCTTAGTGTCTAGCTCCTACGAGCAGTACTTC. It specifies CASSLVSSSYEQYF. The chain joins TRBV7-2 to TRBJ2-7; D gene unclear. The length of the CDR3 is 14 residues. Trimming shortened V by 1 base and J by 0 bases, and 7 bases separated the two germline ends. CDR1 is SGHTA and CDR2 is FQGNSA in the germline V gene.

The chain couples TRBV30 to TRBJ2-7, with TRBD2 as a possible D gene (7 bases). V lost 3 bases, J lost 10 bases, and 19 bases lay in between. Germline CDR1 GTSNPN, CDR2 SVGIG (reference sequence). The CDR3 consists of 13 residues. CDR3 coding DNA: TGTGCCTGGAGCCCAACGGGGGGCCCGCCCCAGTACTTC. Translating gives CAWSPTGGPPQYF.

The J gene is TRBJ1-2, the V gene TRBV7-9; no reliable D call. The length of the CDR3 is 16 residues. Looked up from germline, CDR1 is SEHNR and CDR2 is FQNEAQ (reference sequence). Trimming shortened V by 0 bases and J by 0 bases, and 11 bases separated the two germline ends. Written as DNA, the CDR3 is TGTGCCAGCAGCTTAGCGCTGCCTGTAGCTAACTATGGCTACACCTTC. Translating it yields CASSLALPVANYGYTF.

V gene TRBV27 combines with J gene TRBJ1-1, with D perhaps TRBD1 (6 bases). V was shortened by 0 bases and J by 0 bases, with 8 bases between the two germline ends. Per germline, CDR1 MNHEY and CDR2 SMNVEV (reference sequence). This CDR3 comprises 15 residues. The CDR3, as DNA: TGTGCCAGCAGTTTATCCCAGGGGCTGAACACTGAAGCTTTCTTT. Its translation is CASSLSQGLNTEAFF.

The chain combines TRBV7-9 with TRBJ2-2; D remains unclear. The CDR3 loop spans 14 amino acids. The germline gives CDR1 SEHNR, CDR2 FQNEAQ (reference sequence). The germline V and J ends were trimmed by 3 bases and 7 bases, with 12 bases remaining between them. The CDR3 DNA reads TGTGCCAGCAGCTTGTCGAGCGTTGGCGGGGAGCTGTTTTTT. This translates into CASSLSSVGGELFF.

This chain uses TRBV19 with TRBJ2-5; no definite D call. V shed 6 bases and J shed 9 bases, with 14 bases lying between them. This CDR3 contains 12 residues. Germline lookup yields CDR1 LNHDA and CDR2 SQIVND (reference sequence). CDR3 residues: CASRTGGTPQYF. The CDR3 coding sequence is TGTGCCAGTAGGACCGGCGGAACTCCCCAGTACTTC. Full variable domain (rest looked up from reference TRBV19 and TRBJ2-5): DGGITQSPKYLFRKEGQNVTLSCEQNLNHDAMYWYRQDPGQGLRLIYYSQIVNDFQKGDIAEGYSVSREKKESFPLTVTSAQKNPTAFYLCASRTGGTPQYFGPGTRLLVL.

The chain employs TRBV4-3 and TRBJ1-2, with D unclear. Germline-derived CDR1 and CDR2 are LGHNA and YSLEER. The germline V and J ends were trimmed by 0 bases and 2 bases, with 13 bases remaining between them. CDR3 length: 16 residues. This chain's CDR3 is CASSQDLAGFNYGYTF. The CDR3 nucleotides read TGCGCCAGCAGCCAAGATCTCGCGGGGTTCAACTATGGCTACACCTTC.

The chain uses TRBV7-9 and TRBJ1-1; 12 nucleotides line up with TRBD1. J lost 4 bases, V lost 5 bases, and 8 bases had no gene match. The CDR3 length is 16 residues. Germline V gene lookup returns CDR1 SEHNR and CDR2 FQNEAQ (reference sequence). CDR3 sequence: CASSMGQGAGGTEAFF. The CDR3 DNA sequence: TGTGCCAGCAGCATGGGACAGGGGGCCGGGGGCACTGAAGCTTTCTTT.

This chain connects TRBV9 to TRBJ1-4; D ambiguous. Trimming stripped 6 bases from V and 7 bases from J, with 10 bases between. The CDR3 covers 12 residues. Germline V gene lookup returns CDR1 SGDLS and CDR2 YYNGEE. The CDR3 region is CASMGLREKLFF. The CDR3 region has the DNA TGTGCCAGCATGGGCCTTCGTGAAAAACTGTTTTTT.

V is TRBV11-2 and J is TRBJ2-2; D is unclear. CDR1 and CDR2 from the germline V gene are SGHAT and FQNNGV. V was pared by 7 bases and J by 6 bases, with 15 bases between. The CDR3 is made up of 14 amino acids. This CDR3 reads CASTPSRAPGELFF. CDR3 nucleotide sequence: TGTGCCAGCACCCCGAGCCGGGCCCCCGGGGAGCTGTTTTTT. Complete variable domain (other parts from reference TRBV11-2 and TRBJ2-2): EAGVAQSPRYKIIEKRQSVAFWCNPISGHATLYWYQQILGQGPKLLIQFQNNGVVDDSQLPKDRFSAERLKGVDSTLKIQPAKLEDSAVYLCASTPSRAPGELFFGEGSRLTVL.

The rearrangement uses TRBV7-2 and TRBJ2-1, with TRBD2 as a possible D gene (5 bases). Looked up from germline, CDR1 is SGHTA and CDR2 is FQGNSA. The ends were cut back, 4 bases at V and 4 bases at J, with 17 bases in the middle. CDR3 length equals 16 residues. The CDR3 loop reads CASSSLPPPGYNEQFF. CDR3 coding DNA: TGTGCCAGCAGCTCTCTCCCACCCCCGGGGTACAATGAGCAGTTCTTC.

The V gene is TRBV7-6, the J gene TRBJ1-5; TRBD1 matches at 7 bases. This CDR3 is 15 amino acids long. CDR1 is SGHVS, CDR2 FNYEAQ, per germline. The V gene end was trimmed by 5 bases and the J gene end by 4 bases; junction bases not matched to a gene: 8. Here the CDR3 DNA reads TGTGCCAGCAGCGCGTATCAGGGGGAAAATCAGCCCCAGCATTTT. This translates into CASSAYQGENQPQHF.

This chain joins TRBV6-5 and TRBJ2-7, with a tentative D call TRBD1 (5 bases). The ends were cut back, 10 bases at V and 3 bases at J, with 22 bases in the middle. The CDR3 is 15 residues long. Germline CDR1 reads MNHEY; CDR2 reads SVGAGI. In DNA, the CDR3 is TGTGCCACCACCCCCCGGTCAGGGTCTGGCTACGAGCAGTACTTC. Encoded protein: CATTPRSGSGYEQYF.

J is TRBJ2-2 and V is TRBV5-1, with a weak D call TRBD1 (5 bases). Germline CDR1 SGHRS, CDR2 YFSETQ. The V and J ends lost 2 bases and 3 bases respectively, with 8 bases between them. The length of the CDR3 is 14 residues. The CDR3: CASSLTGDTGELFF. The CDR3 DNA is TGCGCCAGCAGCTTAACAGGTGACACCGGGGAGCTGTTTTTT.

This rearrangement joins TRBV5-4 to TRBJ2-7; D gene unclear. The length of the CDR3 is 18 residues. Trimming pared 0 bases from V and 4 bases from J, leaving 23 bases between. Germline CDR1 SGHNT, CDR2 YYREEE (reference sequence). DNA for the CDR3: TGTGCCAGCAGCTTGGGTGCCTTCGGTCAGGCAGATGGGTACGAGCAGTACTTC. Translated: CASSLGAFGQADGYEQYF.

The gene calls are TRBV2 and TRBJ2-3, with D uncertain. The CDR3 extends over 14 amino acids. The V end was cut by 4 bases, the J end by 5 bases, with 13 bases between. Germline CDR1 reads SNHLY; CDR2 reads FYNNEI. As DNA, the CDR3 is TGTGCCAGCAGTGGGCGGCTGGCCCGAGATACGCAGTATTTT. It yields the protein CASSGRLARDTQYF.